A single sample is the source of the 5 T cell receptor beta chains below, sequenced in a study of response to subunit inactivated influenza vaccine. One entry per CDR3 protein results from TCRdb running MiXCR on the RT-PCR reads. The sample has more than 700,000 distinct CDR3 sequences; around 20% are singletons. The sequences come from PBMCs from blood, collected 4 to 6 days after vaccination. These receptors came from a man between 50 and 59 years old who received an inactivated influenza vaccine.

V usage is TRBV12-3 or TRBV12-4 and J usage is TRBJ2-7; possibly TRBD1 for D (6 bases). Trimming shortened V by 6 bases and J by 2 bases, and 11 bases separated the two germline ends. This CDR3 region has 13 residues. The CDR3: CASRLQGTYEQYF. Here the CDR3 DNA reads TGTGCCAGCAGATTACAGGGAACCTACGAGCAGTACTTC.

This chain joins TRBV9 and TRBJ1-3; TRBD1 aligns across 7 bases. With 1 base clipped from V and 4 bases from J, the junction kept 2 bases outside the gene matches. The CDR3 sequence is 14 residues long. Germline V gives CDR1 SGDLS, CDR2 YYNGEE. CDR3 residues: CASSVQGDGNTIYF. The CDR3 DNA follows: TGTGCCAGCAGCGTACAGGGGGACGGAAACACCATATATTTT.

This chain joins TRBV5-5 and TRBJ2-4; D uncertain. Germline values: CDR1 SGHKS, CDR2 YYEKEE (reference sequence). This CDR3 is built from 13 residues. V was shortened by 5 bases and J by 0 bases, with 6 bases between the two germline ends. The DNA of the CDR3 is TGTGCCAGCAGAGGTCTAGCCAAAAACATTCAGTACTTC. It encodes CASRGLAKNIQYF.

In this sample, this clonotype turned up a few times. This sequence joins TRBV19 and TRBJ2-1; 7 bases match TRBD2. Germline values: CDR1 LNHDA, CDR2 SQIVND (reference sequence). CDR3 length: 17 residues. J was trimmed by 6 bases and V by 5 bases; bases with no gene match: 16. CDR3 nucleotides: TGTGCCAGTAGTGTTTTCACCGCCAGGACTAGGGGCAATGAGCAGTTCTTC. Translation gives CASSVFTARTRGNEQFF. Supplemented by reference TRBV19 and TRBJ2-1, the full variable domain reads DGGITQSPKYLFRKEGQNVTLSCEQNLNHDAMYWYRQDPGQGLRLIYYSQIVNDFQKGDIAEGYSVSREKKESFPLTVTSAQKNPTAFYLCASSVFTARTRGNEQFFGPGTRLTVL.

This clonotype was counted many times. The chain is built from TRBV7-9 and TRBJ2-7; TRBD1 aligns across 9 bases. The CDR3 runs 17 residues. The V gene's germline CDR1 is SEHNR and CDR2 FQNEAQ (reference sequence). The ends lost 5 bases at V and 2 bases at J; junction bases unmatched: 13. The DNA for the CDR3 is TGTGCCAGCAGCCAAAACAGGGGGCGCATTTCGACCTACGAGCAGTACTTC. It is translated as CASSQNRGRISTYEQYF.